The next 18 T cell receptor beta chains were all read from a single sample in a study of human T cells and chemical hapten exposure. A single record per CDR3 protein comes from TCRdb applying MiXCR to the RACE reads. The sample comprises about 80,000 distinct CDR3 sequences, 14% of which are singletons, and 4% to 6% rests with the top ten. Specified time point: pre-sensitization, week 0. The treatment: therapeutic diphenylcyclopropenone sensitization with weekly scalp DPC. This sample comprised whole blood, obtained in connection with sensitization to the hapten diphenylcyclopropenone (DPC). The receptor set was obtained from a woman in her forties or fifties with alopecia areata. Some clones in this sample may be carry-over from other donors' samples.

This clonotype turned up a few times. This chain links TRBV20-1 with TRBJ2-7; 7 nucleotides match TRBD2. The CDR3 runs 14 residues. From germline, CDR1 is DFQATT and CDR2 SNEGSKA (reference sequence). The trim removed 1 base at V and 5 bases at J, leaving 8 bases unmatched. CDR3: CSARGQTSWDEQYF. The CDR3 bases are TGCAGTGCTAGAGGCCAGACTAGCTGGGACGAGCAGTACTTC.

This clonotype appeared many times. The J gene is TRBJ2-1, the V gene TRBV12-3 or TRBV12-4; D perhaps matches TRBD2 (6 bases). The CDR3 spans 12 residues. Trimming removed 1 base from V and 12 bases from J, with 10 bases in between. CDR3 bases: TGTGCCAGCAGTTTAGTTCTAGCGAGGCAGTTCTTC. Translation gives CASSLVLARQFF.

This sequence joins TRBV4-3 and TRBJ2-2, with 7 nucleotides matching TRBD1. This CDR3 has 15 amino acids. J gave up 2 bases and V 3 bases, and 3 bases lay outside the gene matches. The V gene's germline CDR1 is LGHNA and CDR2 YSLEER. Here the CDR3 DNA reads TGCGCCAGCAGCCACCGGGACAGCAACACCGGGGAGCTGTTTTTT. This sequence encodes CASSHRDSNTGELFF.

This clonotype has ten or more counts. The rearrangement links TRBV7-6 to TRBJ1-1; a weak D match, TRBD1 (6 bases). The CDR3 has 14 residues. Per germline, CDR1 SGHVS and CDR2 FNYEAQ. V dropped 1 base and J dropped 2 bases, with 8 bases sitting between them. The CDR3 loop reads CASSLGRGNTEAFF. The DNA for the CDR3 is TGTGCCAGCAGCTTAGGCAGGGGTAACACTGAAGCTTTCTTT.

This chain joins TRBV20-1 and TRBJ1-1; D is ambiguous. This CDR3 spans 12 amino acids. The germline V gene encodes CDR1 DFQATT and CDR2 SNEGSKA (reference sequence). Trimming pared 3 bases from V and 1 base from J, leaving 6 bases between. This chain's CDR3 is CSARDGNTEAFF. DNA for the CDR3: TGCAGTGCTAGGGACGGGAACACTGAAGCTTTCTTT.

A few counts support this clonotype. One junction end does not reproduce the germline sequence, and a read error may be involved. V is TRBV3-1 and J is TRBJ1-6; TRBD1 might be the D (5 bases). CDR3 length: 14 amino acids. From germline, CDR1 is LGHDT and CDR2 YNNKEL (reference sequence). The CDR3: CASSLRQLNSPLHF. In DNA, the CDR3 is TGTGCCAGTAGCCTAAGACAGCTCAATTCACCCCTCCACTTT.

The CDR3 DNA is TGTGCCAGCAGCTTTGACAGCAACTATGGCTACACCTTC. This codes for CASSFDSNYGYTF. This chain uses TRBV7-2 with TRBJ1-2, with D maybe TRBD1 (5 bases). With 3 bases removed from V and 2 bases from J, the gap between germline ends came to 7 bases. Germline assignment: CDR1 SGHTA and CDR2 FQGNSA. This CDR3 has 13 amino acids.

The rearrangement uses TRBV24-1 and TRBJ1-5, with TRBD1 matching over 8 bases. This CDR3 region has 17 residues. J gave up 6 bases and V 4 bases, and 13 bases lay outside the gene matches. CDR1 and CDR2 (germline): KGHDR, SFDVKD. The CDR3 reads CATSEGIGQGLSQPQHF. The CDR3 DNA is TGTGCCACCAGTGAGGGGATCGGACAGGGATTGTCTCAGCCCCAGCATTTT.

This clonotype was observed a single time. J is TRBJ1-1 and V is TRBV6-1; 8 nucleotides match TRBD1. Germline V lookup: CDR1 MNHNS, CDR2 SASEGT. This CDR3 has 16 amino acids. The ends lost 11 bases at V and 10 bases at J; junction bases unmatched: 24. CDR3 nucleotide sequence: TGTGCCTATTCCGGGAGGCAGGGGGCTTTTGAGCACCGAGCTTTCTTT. As protein: CAYSGRQGAFEHRAFF.

This clonotype showed up just a few times. This chain joins TRBV18 and TRBJ2-1; D possibly matches TRBD1 or TRBD2 (7 bases each). The CDR3 has 14 residues. Germline V gene lookup returns CDR1 KGHSH and CDR2 LQKENI. V dropped 3 bases and J dropped 6 bases, with 12 bases sitting between them. The CDR3 sequence: CASSPGGTANEQFF. CDR3 sequence (DNA): TGTGCCAGCTCACCGGGGGGGACAGCCAATGAGCAGTTCTTC.

This clonotype was seen only a few times. V is TRBV10-3 and J is TRBJ2-7, with TRBD2 matching over 10 bases. Losses at the gene ends were 4 bases for V and 6 bases for J; bases not matched to a gene: 9. The germline gives CDR1 ENHRY, CDR2 SYGVKD. The CDR3 extends over 15 amino acids. The CDR3 is CAISGLAGARREQYF. The CDR3 nucleotides read TGTGCCATCAGTGGTCTAGCGGGAGCACGTCGCGAGCAGTACTTC.

V gene TRBV7-6 combines with J gene TRBJ1-3; D is perhaps TRBD1 (6 bases). Germline V gives CDR1 SGHVS, CDR2 FNYEAQ. The CDR3 loop spans 15 amino acids. Trimming removed 5 bases at V and 3 bases at J, with 14 bases between. CDR3 region: CASSQTGFNGNTIYF. CDR3 DNA sequence: TGTGCCAGCAGCCAAACAGGGTTTAATGGAAACACCATATATTTT.

The rearrangement links TRBV7-9 to TRBJ1-2; D is unclear. Germline V gene data show CDR1 as SEHNR and CDR2 as FQNEAQ (reference sequence). The CDR3 is 14 amino acids. V gave up 5 bases and J gave up 4 bases, with 14 bases separating them. The CDR3: CASSPGGLGYGYTF. In DNA form, the CDR3 reads TGTGCCAGCAGCCCCGGAGGGTTGGGCTATGGCTACACCTTC.

This clonotype showed up just a few times. In nucleotides, the CDR3 is TGTGCCAGCAGCTTAGGGAGGGCTAGCTCCTCCATGCAGTATTTT. This codes for CASSLGRASSSMQYF. This chain links TRBV11-3 with TRBJ2-3, with D perhaps TRBD2 (6 bases). Germline V gives CDR1 SGHNT, CDR2 YENEEA. The germline V and J ends were trimmed by 1 base and 11 bases, with 19 bases remaining between them. The CDR3 is 15 residues long.

This clonotype was seen more than once but under ten times. This chain connects TRBV5-1 to TRBJ1-2; 9 bases match TRBD1. With V trimmed by 0 bases and J by 2 bases, 2 bases remained unmatched. CDR1 is SGHRS, CDR2 YFSETQ, per germline. The CDR3 loop spans 15 amino acids. The CDR3 reads CASSLGGTGNYGYTF. The CDR3 region has the DNA TGCGCCAGCAGCTTGGGAGGGACAGGGAACTATGGCTACACCTTC.

This clonotype was counted once. The chain recombines TRBV12-3 or TRBV12-4 with TRBJ2-5; D remains unclear. Between the trimmed V and J ends, which lost 3 bases and 2 bases, there was a span of 7 bases. This CDR3 region has 13 residues. The CDR3 DNA is TGTGCCAGCAGTTTCGCGCATCAAGAGACCCAGTACTTC. Its protein product is CASSFAHQETQYF.

A few counts support this clonotype. The chain employs TRBV5-1 and TRBJ2-2; perhaps TRBD2 as D (6 bases). The CDR3 covers 15 residues. The germline gives CDR1 SGHRS, CDR2 YFSETQ. V was shortened by 8 bases and J by 4 bases, with 18 bases between the two germline ends. As DNA, the CDR3 is TGCGCCAGTAACGATCGGGAGTTAGTCACCGGGGAGCTGTTTTTT. This codes for CASNDRELVTGELFF.

This clonotype was recorded once. The chain is built from TRBV6-2 or TRBV6-3 and TRBJ2-7; D is possibly TRBD1 or TRBD2 (6 bases each). Germline CDR1 reads MNHEY; CDR2 reads SVGEGT. This CDR3 comprises 12 residues. V dropped 7 bases and J dropped 3 bases, with 10 bases sitting between them. For the CDR3, the DNA is TGTGCCAGCACGCGGGACAACTACGAGCAGTACTTC. It translates to CASTRDNYEQYF.